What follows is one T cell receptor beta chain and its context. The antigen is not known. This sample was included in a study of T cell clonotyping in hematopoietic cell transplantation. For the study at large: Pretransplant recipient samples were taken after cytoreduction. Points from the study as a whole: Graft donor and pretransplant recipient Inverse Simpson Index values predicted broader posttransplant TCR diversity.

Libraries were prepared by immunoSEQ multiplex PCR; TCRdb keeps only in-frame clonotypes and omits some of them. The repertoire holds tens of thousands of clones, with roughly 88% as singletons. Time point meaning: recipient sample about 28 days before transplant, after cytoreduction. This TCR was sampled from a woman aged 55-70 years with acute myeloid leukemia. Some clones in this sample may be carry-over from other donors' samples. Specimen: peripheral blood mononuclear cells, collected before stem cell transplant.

In DNA, the CDR3 is TGTGCCAGCAGCGCGACAGGGGGAGGCTACGAGCAGTACTTC. Translation: CASSATGGGYEQYF. The chain joins TRBV9 to TRBJ2-7, with 9 bases aligning to TRBD1. In germline, CDR1 is SGDLS, CDR2 YYNGEE. Unmatched junction bases numbered 4, after V lost 3 bases and J lost 3 bases. The CDR3 spans 14 residues.